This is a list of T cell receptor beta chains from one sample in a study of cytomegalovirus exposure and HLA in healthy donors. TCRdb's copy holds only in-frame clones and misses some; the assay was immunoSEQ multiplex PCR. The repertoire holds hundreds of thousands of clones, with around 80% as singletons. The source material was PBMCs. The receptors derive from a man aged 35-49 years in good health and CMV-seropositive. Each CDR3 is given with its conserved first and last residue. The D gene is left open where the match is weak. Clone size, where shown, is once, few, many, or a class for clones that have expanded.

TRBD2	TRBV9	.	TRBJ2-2	TGTGCCAGCAGCTCCCGACTAGCGGGAGTAGTCGGGGAGCTGTTTTTT	CASSSRLAGVVGELFF
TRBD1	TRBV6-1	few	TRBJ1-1	TGTGCCAGCAGTGAACCCGGACAGGGAGCGAACACTGAAGCTTTCTTT	CASSEPGQGANTEAFF
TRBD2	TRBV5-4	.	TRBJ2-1	TGTGCCAGCAGCCTCGGGACTAGCGCCAATGAGCAGTTCTTC	CASSLGTSANEQFF
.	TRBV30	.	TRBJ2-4	TGTGCCTGGAGTGACAGCTTAGCCAAAAACATTCAGTACTTC	CAWSDSLAKNIQYF
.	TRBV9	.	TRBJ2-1	TGTGCCAGCAGCCCCCTAAACAATGAGCAGTTCTTC	CASSPLNNEQFF
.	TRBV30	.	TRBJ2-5	TGTGCCTTGACAGAGATCCAAGAGACCCAGTACTTC	CALTEIQETQYF
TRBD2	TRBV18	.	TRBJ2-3	TGTGCCAGCTCACCGAGACTAGCGGGGACGACAGATACGCAGTATTTT	CASSPRLAGTTDTQYF
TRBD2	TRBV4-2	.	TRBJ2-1	TGTGCCAGCAGCCAAGGTCTCTCTAGCGGGACCGACAATGAGCAGTTCTTC	CASSQGLSSGTDNEQFF
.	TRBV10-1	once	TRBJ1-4	TGCGCCAGCCGACAGGACCCTAATGAAAAACTGTTTTTT	CASRQDPNEKLFF
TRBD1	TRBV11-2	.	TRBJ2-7	TGTGCCAGCAGTTCCGGGACAGCCCTCTACGAGCAGTACTTC	CASSSGTALYEQYF
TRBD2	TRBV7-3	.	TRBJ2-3	TGTGCCAGCAGCCAGCTGGCGGGAGGTACAGATACGCAGTATTTT	CASSQLAGGTDTQYF
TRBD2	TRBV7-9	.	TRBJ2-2	TGTGCCAGCAGCCCCCTGACTAGCGGGAACACCGGGGAGCTGTTTTTT	CASSPLTSGNTGELFF
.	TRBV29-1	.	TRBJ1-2	TGCAGCGTTGCGCCCTCGAGAGTAGAGGGCTACACCTTC	CSVAPSRVEGYTF
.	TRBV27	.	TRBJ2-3	TGTGCCAGCAGCCGGCGGCCAGGGCGAACAGATACGCAGTATTTT	CASSRRPGRTDTQYF
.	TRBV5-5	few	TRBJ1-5	TGTGCCAGCAGCTTCCATAGCAATCAGCCCCAGCATTTT	CASSFHSNQPQHF
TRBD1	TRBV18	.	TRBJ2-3	TGTGCCAGCTCACCAAACCAGGGGGCGACAGATACGCAGTATTTT	CASSPNQGATDTQYF
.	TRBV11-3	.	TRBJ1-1	TGTGCCAGCAGCTTAGGGGCGAACACTGAAGCTTTCTTT	CASSLGANTEAFF
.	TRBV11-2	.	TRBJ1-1	TGTGCCAGCAGCTTCTCGGGGGGGCAAGCTTTCTTT	CASSFSGGQAFF
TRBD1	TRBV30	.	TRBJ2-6	TGTGCCTCCCTCGCGAAACAGGGGATGACTGGGGCCAACGTCCTGACTTTC	CASLAKQGMTGANVLTF
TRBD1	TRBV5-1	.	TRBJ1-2	TGCGCCAGCAGCTCACAGGGGGCGAACTATGGCTACACCTTC	CASSSQGANYGYTF
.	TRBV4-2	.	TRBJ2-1	TGTGCCAGCGGGGGAGGACGGTCGGGCCCCCCGAATGAGCAGTTCTTC	CASGGGRSGPPNEQFF
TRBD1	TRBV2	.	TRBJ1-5	TGTGCCAGCATTCGGGACAGGGAGGATCAGCCCCAGCATTTT	CASIRDREDQPQHF
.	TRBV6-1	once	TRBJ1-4	TGTGCCAGCAGGGTAGCGTGGAATGAAAAACTGTTTTTT	CASRVAWNEKLFF
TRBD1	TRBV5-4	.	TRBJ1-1	TGTGCCAGCAGCGAAGGACAGGTGAACACTGAAGCTTTCTTT	CASSEGQVNTEAFF
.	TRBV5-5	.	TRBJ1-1	TGTGCCAGCAGCTTGGAGGGACTCACATTCGGAGGGACTGAAGCTTTCTTT	CASSLEGLTFGGTEAFF
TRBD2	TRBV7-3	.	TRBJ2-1	TGTGCCAGCAGCTTACTCCCCCTTAGTGCTCCAGGACCGGGACTATACAATGAGCAGTTCTTC	CASSLLPLSAPGPGLYNEQFF
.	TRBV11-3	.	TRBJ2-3	TGTGCCAGCAGCTCTGGGACTAGCACAGATACGCAGTATTTT	CASSSGTSTDTQYF
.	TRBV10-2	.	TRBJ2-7	TGCGCCAGCAGTGTAGCTAGCGTTTCCTACGAGCAGTACTTC	CASSVASVSYEQYF